The sequence of this T cell receptor beta chain was determined in a study of cytomegalovirus exposure and HLA in healthy donors. Study conclusions and caveats: What was likely a sequencing artifact was a cluster of highly shared sequence variants.

A remark on this clone: Its target is not known.

The PCR had 60 Vbeta and 13 Jbeta primers. Only in-frame clones appear in the TCRdb table, and some are missing; sequencing was by immunoSEQ multiplex PCR. The sample records about 260,000 clones, just under 85% being singletons. The CDR3 extends over 15 amino acids. V shed 4 bases and J 5 bases; nucleotides not matched to a gene: 9. CDR1 is SGHTA, CDR2 FQGTGA, per germline. Sequenced: PBMCs. The receptor comes from a woman in her thirties or forties in good health and CMV-seropositive. The rearrangement links TRBV7-3 to TRBJ2-5, with 8 positions matching TRBD1. CDR3 in DNA: TGTGCCAGCAGCTCAGGACAGGGCCGTGGGGAGACCCAGTACTTC. Its translation is CASSSGQGRGETQYF.